A selection of T cell receptor beta chains follows, all from one sample in a study of regulatory T cells in long-lasting Graves disease. TCRdb re-called the multiplex PCR reads with MiXCR, one entry per CDR3 protein. The sample lists roughly 400,000 distinct CDR3 sequences, 21% occurring once. Here the sequenced sample was peripheral blood mononuclear cells (PBMCs), taken when the disease was refractory, from a patient treated with antithyroid drugs. All receptors come from a female donor with Graves disease. The CDR3 runs from the conserved cysteine through the conserved F or W. A D gene is named only where the DNA matches it firmly. Clone size appears in some rows only: once, few, many, or a class for an expanded clone.

size	length	V	D	J	CDR3	DNA
few	16	TRBV14	.	TRBJ2-2	CASSQFRGSGTGELFF	TGTGCCAGCAGCCAATTCAGGGGTTCGGGCACCGGGGAGCTGTTTTTT
few	14	TRBV6-1	.	TRBJ2-6	CASSSGLAANVLTF	TGTGCCAGCAGTAGCGGGCTAGCGGCCAACGTCCTGACTTTC
many	17	TRBV7-2	.	TRBJ1-5	CASSLGSGRGVDQPQHF	TGTGCCAGCAGCTTAGGATCCGGGCGGGGGGTGGATCAGCCCCAGCATTTT
.	15	TRBV27	.	TRBJ1-5	CASSPYTNSNQPQHF	TGTGCCAGCAGTCCATACACGAATAGCAATCAGCCCCAGCATTTT
.	17	TRBV27	.	TRBJ1-6	CASSDTGKNGYNSPLHF	TGTGCCAGCAGCGACACAGGAAAAAACGGATATAATTCACCCCTCCACTTT
many	15	TRBV3-1	TRBD2	TRBJ2-5	CASRQAGDGQKTQYF	TGTGCCAGCAGACAAGCGGGGGACGGCCAAAAGACCCAGTACTTC
many	14	TRBV2	.	TRBJ2-2	CASSGQPNTGELFF	TGTGCCAGCAGTGGCCAGCCAAACACCGGGGAGCTGTTTTTT
many	15	TRBV7-3	.	TRBJ2-2	CASSLNPGDTGELFF	TGTGCCAGCAGCTTAAACCCGGGCGACACCGGGGAGCTGTTTTTT
few	15	TRBV5-4	.	TRBJ2-2	CASSLLRDGTGELFF	TGTGCCAGCAGCTTGTTACGGGATGGCACCGGGGAGCTGTTTTTT
few	14	TRBV29-1	TRBD2	TRBJ2-7	CSVQRTSGAYEQYF	TGCAGCGTGCAACGGACTAGCGGGGCCTACGAGCAGTACTTC
.	15	TRBV6-9	.	TRBJ1-3	CASSYGQIAGNTIYF	TGTGCCAGCAGTTACGGTCAGATTGCTGGAAACACCATATATTTT
few	15	TRBV7-2	.	TRBJ1-2	CASSPQGPANYGYTF	TGTGCCAGCAGCCCACAGGGTCCAGCTAACTATGGCTACACCTTC
many	15	TRBV20-1	TRBD2	TRBJ2-5	CSASRVAGARETQYF	TGCAGTGCTAGTCGGGTAGCGGGAGCCCGGGAGACCCAGTACTTC
.	14	TRBV5-4	.	TRBJ2-7	CASSVDGHNYEQYF	TGTGCCAGCAGCGTCGACGGGCACAACTACGAGCAGTACTTC
many	14	TRBV2	.	TRBJ1-1	CASSDPNMNTEAFF	TGTGCCAGCAGTGACCCAAACATGAACACTGAAGCTTTCTTT
.	18	TRBV4-2	TRBD1	TRBJ1-4	CASSQDKGGGRTGEKLFF	TGTGCCAGCAGCCAAGATAAGGGAGGGGGCAGGACCGGTGAAAAACTGTTTTTT
.	17	TRBV7-9	TRBD2	TRBJ2-2	CASSTGLAGGGAGELFF	TGTGCCAGCAGCACGGGACTAGCGGGAGGGGGGGCCGGGGAGCTGTTTTTT
many	14	TRBV19	.	TRBJ1-2	CASSTSTQGSGYTF	TGTGCCAGTAGTACCAGCACGCAGGGGTCGGGCTACACCTTC
.	10	TRBV7-9	.	TRBJ2-5	CASSRQTQYF	TGTGCCAGCAGCCGGCAGACCCAGTACTTC
few	12	TRBV18	.	TRBJ1-2	CASSPREEPETF	TGTGCCAGCTCACCACGAGAAGAGCCCGAGACCTTC
.	13	TRBV2	.	TRBJ2-1	CASSGSGGPREFF	TGTGCCAGCAGCGGCTCTGGGGGCCCCCGGGAGTTCTTC
few	13	TRBV29-1	.	TRBJ2-2	CSVEWSRGGELFF	TGCAGCGTTGAGTGGAGTAGGGGGGGGGAGCTGTTTTTT
.	14	TRBV9	.	TRBJ2-3	CASSGPQPRDTQYF	TGTGCCAGCAGCGGTCCTCAACCTCGGGATACGCAGTATTTT
.	16	TRBV27	TRBD2	TRBJ2-2	CASSQREGLGTGELFF	TGTGCCAGCAGTCAGCGGGAGGGCCTGGGCACCGGGGAGCTGTTTTTT
many	15	TRBV2	.	TRBJ2-2	CASRTSQGFSGELFF	TGTGCCAGCAGAACGAGCCAGGGGTTTTCCGGGGAGCTGTTTTTT
few	15	TRBV29-1	.	TRBJ2-7	CSVSSAGPSTYEQYF	TGCAGCGTTTCCTCGGCGGGACCCTCTACCTACGAGCAGTACTTC
few	14	TRBV11-1	.	TRBJ2-7	CASSLEVSWKEQYF	TGTGCCAGCAGCTTAGAGGTTTCGTGGAAGGAGCAGTACTTC
.	14	TRBV3-1	.	TRBJ1-5	CASSHRYSNQPQHF	TGTGCCAGCAGCCATCGTTATAGCAATCAGCCCCAGCATTTT
once	15	TRBV10-2	TRBD1	TRBJ1-5	CASSPTGDNNQPQHF	TGCGCCAGCAGCCCAACAGGGGATAACAATCAGCCCCAGCATTTT
few	14	TRBV18	.	TRBJ2-2	CASSSNLLAEELFF	TGTGCCAGCTCATCTAATTTGTTAGCCGAGGAGCTGTTTTTT
many	16	TRBV6-1	TRBD2	TRBJ2-5	CASSWTSGTPEGSQYF	TGTGCCAGCAGCTGGACTAGCGGGACTCCCGAGGGGTCCCAGTACTTC
.	16	TRBV13	.	TRBJ2-7	CASSLGRAGSPYEQYF	TGTGCCAGCAGCTTAGGCCGGGCGGGAAGTCCCTACGAGCAGTACTTC
few	12	TRBV20-1	.	TRBJ2-2	CSGITGSGELFF	TGCAGTGGCATTACAGGGTCCGGGGAGCTGTTTTTT
.	13	TRBV7-2	.	TRBJ2-1	CASSKRGNNEQFF	TGTGCCAGCAGCAAACGGGGGAACAATGAGCAGTTCTTC
.	16	TRBV30	TRBD1	TRBJ2-2	CAWSSPLTGSGGELFF	TGTGCCTGGAGTTCCCCATTGACAGGGTCGGGCGGGGAGCTGTTTTTT
few	16	TRBV5-1	.	TRBJ1-2	CASTDEPPGTVYGYTF	TGCGCCAGCACCGATGAACCTCCGGGGACGGTCTATGGCTACACCTTC
many	13	TRBV7-9	.	TRBJ2-7	CASSPKQGAEQYF	TGTGCCAGCAGCCCAAAACAGGGTGCCGAGCAGTACTTC
.	13	TRBV7-9	TRBD1	TRBJ2-7	CASSPTGLDEQYF	TGTGCCAGCAGTCCGACAGGGTTGGATGAGCAGTACTTC
.	17	TRBV2	TRBD2	TRBJ2-3	CASSPDVGLAGADTQYF	TGTGCCAGCAGCCCCGATGTGGGTCTAGCGGGAGCAGATACGCAGTATTTT
few	12	TRBV20-1	.	TRBJ1-2	CSARTAASGYTF	TGCAGTGCTAGGACAGCCGCTAGTGGCTACACCTTC
.	14	TRBV16	.	TRBJ1-3	CASSTEGLGNTIYF	TGTGCCAGCAGCACGGAGGGGCTCGGAAACACCATATATTTT
few	14	TRBV20-1	.	TRBJ1-4	CSASPMTRDEKLFF	TGCAGTGCTAGTCCGATGACGAGGGATGAAAAACTGTTTTTT